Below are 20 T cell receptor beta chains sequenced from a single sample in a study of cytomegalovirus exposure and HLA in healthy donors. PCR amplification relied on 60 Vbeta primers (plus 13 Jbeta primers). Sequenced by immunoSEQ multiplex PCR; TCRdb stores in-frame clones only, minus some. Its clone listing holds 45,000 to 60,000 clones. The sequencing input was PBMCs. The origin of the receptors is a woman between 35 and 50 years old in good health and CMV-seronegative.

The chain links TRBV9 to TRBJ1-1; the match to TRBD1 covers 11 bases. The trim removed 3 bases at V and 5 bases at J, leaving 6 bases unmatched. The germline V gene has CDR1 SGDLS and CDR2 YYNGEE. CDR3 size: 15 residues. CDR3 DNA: TGTGCCAGCAGCGCCGGGGACAGGGGGTGGACTGAAGCTTTCTTT. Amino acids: CASSAGDRGWTEAFF.

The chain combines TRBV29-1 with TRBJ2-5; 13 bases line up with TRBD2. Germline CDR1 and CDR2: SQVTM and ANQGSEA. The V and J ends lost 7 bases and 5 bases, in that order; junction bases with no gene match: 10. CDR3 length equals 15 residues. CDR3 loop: CSAPTSGGGGETQYF. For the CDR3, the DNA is TGCAGCGCCCCCACTAGCGGGGGGGGTGGGGAGACCCAGTACTTC.

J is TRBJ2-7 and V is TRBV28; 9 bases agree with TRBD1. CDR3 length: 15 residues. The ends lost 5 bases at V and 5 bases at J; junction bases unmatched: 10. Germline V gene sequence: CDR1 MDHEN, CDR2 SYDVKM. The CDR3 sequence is CASSDGTGNVNEQYF. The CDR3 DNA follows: TGTGCCAGCAGTGACGGGACAGGGAACGTGAACGAGCAGTACTTC.

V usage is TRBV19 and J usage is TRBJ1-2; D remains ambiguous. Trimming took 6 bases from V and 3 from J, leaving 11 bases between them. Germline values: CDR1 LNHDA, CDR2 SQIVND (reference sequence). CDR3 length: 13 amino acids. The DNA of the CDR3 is TGTGCCAGTAGAGAAGAGCCCCACTATGGCTACACCTTC. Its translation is CASREEPHYGYTF.

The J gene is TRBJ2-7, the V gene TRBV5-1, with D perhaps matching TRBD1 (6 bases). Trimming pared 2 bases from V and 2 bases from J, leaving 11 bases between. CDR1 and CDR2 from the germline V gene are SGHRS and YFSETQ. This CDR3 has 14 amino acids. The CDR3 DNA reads TGCGCCAGCAGCTTACAGGGTACCGCCTACGAGCAGTACTTC. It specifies CASSLQGTAYEQYF.

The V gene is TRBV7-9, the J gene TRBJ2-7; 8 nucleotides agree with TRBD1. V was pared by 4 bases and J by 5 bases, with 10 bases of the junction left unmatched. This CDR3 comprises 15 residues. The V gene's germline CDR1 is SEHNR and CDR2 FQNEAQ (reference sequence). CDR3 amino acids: CASSSGQGSFDEQYF. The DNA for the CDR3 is TGTGCCAGCAGCTCCGGACAGGGAAGTTTCGACGAGCAGTACTTC. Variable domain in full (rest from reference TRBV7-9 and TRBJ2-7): DTGVSQNPRHKITKRGQNVTFRCDPISEHNRLYWYRQTLGQGPEFLTYFQNEAQLEKSRLLSDRFSAERPKGSFSTLEIQRTEQGDSAMYLCASSSGQGSFDEQYFGPGTRLTVT.

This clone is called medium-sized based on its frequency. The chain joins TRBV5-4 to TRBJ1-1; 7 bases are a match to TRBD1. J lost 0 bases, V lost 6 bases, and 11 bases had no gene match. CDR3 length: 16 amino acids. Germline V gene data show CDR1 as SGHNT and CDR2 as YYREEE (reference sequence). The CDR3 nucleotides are TGTGCCAGCAAAGGGGGCCTCCGAGACGTGAACACTGAAGCTTTCTTT. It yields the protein CASKGGLRDVNTEAFF. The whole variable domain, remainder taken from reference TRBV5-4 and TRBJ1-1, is ETGVTQSPTHLIKTRGQQVTLRCSSQSGHNTVSWYQQALGQGPQFIFQYYREEENGRGNFPPRFSGLQFPNYSSELNVNALELDDSALYLCASKGGLRDVNTEAFFGQGTRLTVV.

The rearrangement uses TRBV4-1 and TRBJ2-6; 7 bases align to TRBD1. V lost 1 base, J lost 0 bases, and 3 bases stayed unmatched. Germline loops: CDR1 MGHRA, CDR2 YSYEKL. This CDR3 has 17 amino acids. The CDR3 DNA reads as TGCGCCAGCAGCCAAGGGCACAGGGGCTCTGGGGCCAACGTCCTGACTTTC. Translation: CASSQGHRGSGANVLTF.

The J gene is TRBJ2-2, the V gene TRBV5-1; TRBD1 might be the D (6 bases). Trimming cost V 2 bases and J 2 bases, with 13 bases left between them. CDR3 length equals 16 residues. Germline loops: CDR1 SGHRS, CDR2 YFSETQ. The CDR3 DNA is TGCGCCAGCAGCTTTCAGGGTGGGGGCAACACCGGGGAGCTGTTTTTT. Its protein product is CASSFQGGGNTGELFF.

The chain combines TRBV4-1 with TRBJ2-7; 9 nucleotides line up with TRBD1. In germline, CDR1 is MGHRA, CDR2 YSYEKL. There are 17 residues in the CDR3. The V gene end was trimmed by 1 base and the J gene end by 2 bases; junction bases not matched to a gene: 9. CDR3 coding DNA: TGCGCCAGCAGCCAAGGCCCCACCGGGACAGGGCCCTACGAGCAGTACTTC. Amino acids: CASSQGPTGTGPYEQYF.

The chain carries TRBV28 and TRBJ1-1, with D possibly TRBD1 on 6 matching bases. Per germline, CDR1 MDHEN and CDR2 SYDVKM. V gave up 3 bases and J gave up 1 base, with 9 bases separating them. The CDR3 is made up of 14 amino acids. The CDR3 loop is CASSFAGANTEAFF. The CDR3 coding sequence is TGTGCCAGCAGTTTTGCAGGGGCGAACACTGAAGCTTTCTTT. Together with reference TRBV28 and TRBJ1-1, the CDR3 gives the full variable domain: DVKVTQSSRYLVKRTGEKVFLECVQDMDHENMFWYRQDPGLGLRLIYFSYDVKMKEKGDIPEGYSVSREKKERFSLILESASTNQTSMYLCASSFAGANTEAFFGQGTRLTVV.

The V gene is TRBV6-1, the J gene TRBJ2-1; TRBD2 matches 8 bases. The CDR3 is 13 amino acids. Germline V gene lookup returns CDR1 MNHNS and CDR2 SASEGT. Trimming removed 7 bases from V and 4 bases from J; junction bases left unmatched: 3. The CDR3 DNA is TGTGCCAGCAATCGACTAGCGTACAATGAGCAGTTCTTC. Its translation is CASNRLAYNEQFF.

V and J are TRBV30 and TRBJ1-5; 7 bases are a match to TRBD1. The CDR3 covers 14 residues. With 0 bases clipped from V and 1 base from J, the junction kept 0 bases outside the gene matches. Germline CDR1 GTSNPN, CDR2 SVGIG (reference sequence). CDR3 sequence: CAWSVGGSNQPQHF. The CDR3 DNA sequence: TGTGCCTGGAGTGTAGGGGGCAGCAATCAGCCCCAGCATTTT.

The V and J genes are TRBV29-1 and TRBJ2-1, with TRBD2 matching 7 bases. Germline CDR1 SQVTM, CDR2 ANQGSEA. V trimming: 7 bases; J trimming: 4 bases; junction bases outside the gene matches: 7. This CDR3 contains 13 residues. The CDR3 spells CSGGPAGYNEQFF. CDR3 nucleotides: TGCAGCGGAGGGCCAGCGGGATACAATGAGCAGTTCTTC.

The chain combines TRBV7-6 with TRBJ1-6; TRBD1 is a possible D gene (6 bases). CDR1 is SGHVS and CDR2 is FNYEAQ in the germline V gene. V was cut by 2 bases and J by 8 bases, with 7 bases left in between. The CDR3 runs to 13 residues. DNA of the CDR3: TGTGCCAGCAGCTTATGGACAGATTCACCCCTCCACTTT. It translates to CASSLWTDSPLHF.

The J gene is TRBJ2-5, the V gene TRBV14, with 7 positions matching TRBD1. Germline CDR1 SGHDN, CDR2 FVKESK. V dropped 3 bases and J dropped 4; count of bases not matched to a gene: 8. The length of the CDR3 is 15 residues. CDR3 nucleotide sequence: TGTGCCAGCAGCCAGGTTCAGGGGGTGAGAGAGACCCAGTACTTC. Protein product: CASSQVQGVRETQYF.

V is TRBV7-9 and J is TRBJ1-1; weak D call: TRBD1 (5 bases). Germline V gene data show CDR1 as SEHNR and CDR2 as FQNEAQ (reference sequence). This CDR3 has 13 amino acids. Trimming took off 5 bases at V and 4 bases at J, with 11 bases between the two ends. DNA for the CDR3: TGTGCCAGCAGCGGGGCCTTTGCCACTGAAGCTTTCTTT. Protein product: CASSGAFATEAFF.

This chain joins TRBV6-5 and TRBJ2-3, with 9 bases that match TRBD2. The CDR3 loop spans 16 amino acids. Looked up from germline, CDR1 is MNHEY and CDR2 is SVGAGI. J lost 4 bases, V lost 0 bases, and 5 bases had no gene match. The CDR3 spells CASSYSLAGQADTQYF. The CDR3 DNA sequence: TGTGCCAGCAGTTACTCGCTAGCGGGACAAGCAGATACGCAGTATTTT.

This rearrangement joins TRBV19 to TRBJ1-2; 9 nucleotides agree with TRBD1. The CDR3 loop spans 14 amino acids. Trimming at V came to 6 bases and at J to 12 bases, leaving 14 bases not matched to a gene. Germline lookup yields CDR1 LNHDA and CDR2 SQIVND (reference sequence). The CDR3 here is CASSSSRDRDGHTF. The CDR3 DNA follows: TGTGCCAGTAGCAGCTCCCGGGACAGGGATGGGCACACCTTC.

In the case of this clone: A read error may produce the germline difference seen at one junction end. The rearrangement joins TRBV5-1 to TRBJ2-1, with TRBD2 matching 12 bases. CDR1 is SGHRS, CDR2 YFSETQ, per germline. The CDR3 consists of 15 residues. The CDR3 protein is CVSSFWTSGDYEQFF. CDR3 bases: TGCGTCAGCAGCTTCTGGACTAGCGGGGATTATGAGCAGTTCTTC.